Listed below are T cell receptor beta chains from one sample, sequenced in a study of blood T cell repertoires in COVID-19. TCRdb keeps only in-frame clones here, not all; method: immunoSEQ multiplex PCR. The sample lists over 150,000 clones; around 83% were seen once. Sequencing input: peripheral blood. The receptors originated from a woman aged 55 to 70 with COVID-19, enrolled during active disease. Both conserved end residues are part of each CDR3. D genes are given only for firm matches.

D	V	J	CDR3	DNA
NA	TRBV5-1	TRBJ2-1	CASSLESGWILRNEQFF	TGCGCCAGCAGCTTGGAGAGCGGGTGGATCCTCCGCAATGAGCAGTTCTTC
NA	TRBV6-5	TRBJ1-6	CASNTQSSYNSPLHF	TGTGCCAGCAATACACAAAGCTCCTATAATTCACCCCTCCACTTT
TRBD1	TRBV6-1	TRBJ2-7	CASSDKQGAWIGEQYF	TGTGCCAGCAGTGATAAACAGGGGGCATGGATTGGCGAGCAGTACTTC
NA	TRBV7-9	TRBJ2-7	CASSHGTSGPYEQYF	TGTGCCAGCAGCCACGGGACATCTGGGCCCTACGAGCAGTACTTC
NA	TRBV19	TRBJ1-1	CASNGGAGPRAFF	TGTGCCAGTAATGGGGGGGCAGGCCCGAGGGCTTTCTTT
NA	TRBV28	TRBJ1-2	CASRTAANYGYTF	TGTGCCAGCCGGACAGCAGCTAACTATGGCTACACCTTC
TRBD1	TRBV10-2	TRBJ2-7	CASIGTDAYEQYF	TGCGCCAGCATAGGGACAGATGCCTACGAGCAGTACTTC
NA	TRBV11-2	TRBJ1-1	CASSSDRSEAFF	TGTGCCAGCAGCTCCGACAGGTCCGAAGCTTTCTTT
NA	TRBV13	TRBJ1-3	CASSRVFSSGNTIYF	TGTGCCAGCAGCCGCGTTTTTAGCTCTGGAAACACCATATATTTT
NA	TRBV27	TRBJ1-2	CASSLGGNYGYTF	TGTGCCAGCAGTTTAGGCGGTAACTATGGCTACACCTTC
NA	TRBV25-1	TRBJ1-1	CASSEYDQGYTEAFF	TGTGCCAGCAGTGAATACGACCAGGGGTACACTGAAGCTTTCTTT
TRBD1	TRBV29-1	TRBJ1-2	CSVKGSLQGRSYGYTF	TGCAGCGTCAAGGGATCGTTACAGGGGCGAAGCTATGGCTACACCTTC
TRBD1	TRBV19	TRBJ1-1	CASSGPGGRGTEAFF	TGTGCCAGTAGTGGACCAGGGGGCCGAGGAACTGAAGCTTTCTTT
TRBD1	TRBV5-1	TRBJ1-4	CASSAKSPGQGYEKLFF	TGCGCCAGCAGCGCTAAGTCACCGGGACAGGGGTATGAAAAACTGTTTTTT
TRBD1	TRBV29-1	TRBJ1-1	CSVKDRDAFF	TGCAGCGTTAAGGACAGGGACGCTTTCTTT
NA	TRBV27	TRBJ1-2	CASSRQTAYGYTF	TGTGCCAGCAGTCGACAAACAGCCTATGGCTACACCTTC
NA	TRBV2	TRBJ2-1	CASKRGGVSYNEQFF	TGTGCCAGCAAGCGTGGCGGGGTATCCTACAATGAGCAGTTCTTC
TRBD1	TRBV7-9	TRBJ1-2	CASSLSGTGGNYGYTF	TGTGCCAGCAGCCTCTCCGGGACAGGGGGCAACTATGGCTACACCTTC
TRBD2	TRBV5-1	TRBJ2-5	CASSSGLAGGPGRETQYF	TGCGCCAGCAGCTCGGGACTCGCGGGGGGGCCGGGAAGAGAGACCCAGTACTTC
NA	TRBV5-1	TRBJ1-4	CASSLRGLDEKLFF	TGCGCCAGCAGCTTGAGGGGTTTGGATGAAAAACTGTTTTTT
NA	TRBV5-4	TRBJ1-2	CASRDSQQYGYTF	TGTGCCAGCAGGGATTCCCAACAGTATGGCTACACCTTC
TRBD2	TRBV11-3	TRBJ2-1	CASSPVGTTINEQFF	TGTGCCAGCAGCCCGGTGGGGACTACCATAAATGAGCAGTTCTTC